A selection of T cell receptor beta chains follows, all from one sample in a study. TCRdb processed the 5' RACE reads anew with MiXCR; each CDR3 protein has one entry. The sample contains tens of thousands of distinct CDR3 sequences, approximately 25% of which appear only once. Sequencing used tumor-infiltrating naive CD4+ T cells sorted from the breast tumor. These TCRs come from a female donor with breast cancer. CDR3s include the opening cysteine and the closing phenylalanine or tryptophan. A D gene is named only where the DNA matches it firmly. Only part of the rows carry a size: once, few, many, or a class if the clone is expanded.

V: TRBV29-1
size: .
D: .
J: TRBJ2-7
CDR3: CSAEFGFRYEQYF
DNA: TGCAGCGCTGAATTCGGGTTCCGGTACGAGCAGTACTTC

V: TRBV5-1
size: .
D: .
J: TRBJ1-2
CDR3: CASSPSKGQGYGYTF
DNA: TGCGCCAGCAGCCCTTCTAAGGGGCAAGGCTATGGCTACACCTTC

V: TRBV4-2
size: .
D: .
J: TRBJ2-7
CDR3: CASRKDGFYQYF
DNA: TGTGCCAGCAGAAAAGATGGCTTTTACCAGTACTTC

V: TRBV5-1
size: .
D: .
J: TRBJ2-5
CDR3: CASSFAQGGETQYF
DNA: TGCGCCAGCAGCTTCGCGCAGGGCGGGGAGACCCAGTACTTC

V: TRBV20-1
size: .
D: .
J: TRBJ1-4
CDR3: CSAGVGGNNEKLFF
DNA: TGCAGTGCGGGGGTAGGGGGGAATAATGAAAAACTGTTTTTT

V: TRBV5-5
size: few
D: .
J: TRBJ2-3
CDR3: CASSLVHDTQYF
DNA: TGTGCCAGCAGCTTGGTTCACGATACGCAGTATTTT

V: TRBV29-1
size: many
D: .
J: TRBJ1-1
CDR3: CSVVRDPRSTEAFF
DNA: TGCAGCGTTGTCCGGGACCCTAGGAGCACTGAAGCTTTCTTT

V: TRBV4-1
size: .
D: .
J: TRBJ1-3
CDR3: CASSQQDRHSGNTIYF
DNA: TGCGCCAGCAGCCAACAAGACAGGCACTCTGGAAACACCATATATTTT

V: TRBV7-2
size: few
D: .
J: TRBJ2-5
CDR3: CASQGLGQQETQYF
DNA: TGTGCCAGCCAGGGATTAGGGCAGCAAGAGACCCAGTACTTC

V: TRBV29-1
size: many
D: TRBD1
J: TRBJ1-4
CDR3: CSVRTGGTSEKLFF
DNA: TGCAGCGTGCGGACAGGGGGAACTTCTGAAAAACTGTTTTTT

V: TRBV6-5
size: .
D: .
J: TRBJ1-6
CDR3: CASSYQGQNSPLHF
DNA: TGTGCCAGCAGTTACCAGGGCCAAAACTCACCCCTCCACTTT

V: TRBV3-1
size: .
D: .
J: TRBJ2-2
CDR3: CASSQWTTNTGELFF
DNA: TGTGCCAGCAGCCAGTGGACAACGAACACCGGGGAGCTGTTTTTT

V: TRBV28
size: .
D: TRBD1
J: TRBJ2-7
CDR3: CASSPGQGYEQYF
DNA: TGTGCCAGCAGCCCCGGACAGGGCTACGAGCAGTACTTC

V: TRBV20-1
size: .
D: TRBD1
J: TRBJ1-1
CDR3: CSARRTGGTEAFF
DNA: TGCAGTGCTAGACGTACAGGGGGTACTGAAGCTTTCTTT

V: TRBV7-3
size: .
D: .
J: TRBJ2-7
CDR3: CASSPRGGRQDEQYF
DNA: TGTGCCAGCAGCCCAAGGGGGGGACGACAGGACGAGCAGTACTTC

V: TRBV12-3/TRBV12-4
size: .
D: .
J: TRBJ1-5
CDR3: CASSLNSNQPQHF
DNA: TGTGCCAGCAGTTTGAATAGCAATCAGCCCCAGCATTTT

V: TRBV12-3/TRBV12-4
size: .
D: .
J: TRBJ1-4
CDR3: CASSLSDKRKKLFF
DNA: TGTGCCAGCAGTTTATCGGATAAACGGAAAAAACTGTTTTTT

V: TRBV7-9
size: .
D: TRBD2
J: TRBJ2-1
CDR3: CASTLDRTSGGVPDYNEQFF
DNA: TGTGCCAGCACCCTAGACCGGACTAGCGGGGGGGTTCCTGATTACAATGAGCAGTTCTTC

V: TRBV5-5
size: few
D: TRBD1
J: TRBJ1-4
CDR3: CASSWGQEILEKLFF
DNA: TGTGCCAGCAGCTGGGGACAGGAGATCCTTGAAAAACTGTTTTTT

V: TRBV4-1
size: .
D: .
J: TRBJ1-1
CDR3: CASSQPLRGARTEAFF
DNA: TGCGCCAGCAGCCAACCCCTAAGGGGGGCACGTACTGAAGCTTTCTTT

V: TRBV5-1
size: .
D: TRBD1
J: TRBJ2-1
CDR3: CASSPGTGNNEQFF
DNA: TGCGCCAGCAGCCCCGGGACAGGGAACAATGAGCAGTTCTTC

V: TRBV19
size: few
D: TRBD1
J: TRBJ1-4
CDR3: CASSVGQALPSVEKLFF
DNA: TGTGCCAGTAGTGTCGGACAGGCGCTCCCTTCGGTTGAAAAACTGTTTTTT

V: TRBV5-1
size: .
D: TRBD1
J: TRBJ2-3
CDR3: CASFGQGATDTQYF
DNA: TGCGCCAGCTTCGGACAGGGGGCAACAGATACGCAGTATTTT

V: TRBV9
size: many
D: TRBD1
J: TRBJ1-1
CDR3: CASSFGTANTEAFF
DNA: TGTGCCAGCAGTTTTGGGACAGCGAACACTGAAGCTTTCTTT

V: TRBV24-1
size: few
D: .
J: TRBJ2-3
CDR3: CATQGRLSTDTQYF
DNA: TGTGCCACCCAGGGACGGCTCAGCACAGATACGCAGTATTTT

V: TRBV7-2
size: .
D: .
J: TRBJ1-2
CDR3: CASSPRGVNYGYTF
DNA: TGTGCCAGCAGCCCCCGCGGGGTCAACTATGGCTACACCTTC

V: TRBV29-1
size: few
D: .
J: TRBJ2-7
CDR3: CSVRDGSTGEQYF
DNA: TGCAGCGTGAGGGACGGGTCCACGGGGGAGCAGTACTTC

V: TRBV24-1
size: .
D: .
J: TRBJ2-1
CDR3: CATSDPGQRSFF
DNA: TGTGCCACCAGTGATCCCGGACAGAGGAGCTTCTTC

V: TRBV12-3/TRBV12-4
size: many
D: TRBD1
J: TRBJ1-5
CDR3: CASSLALGGGNQPQHF
DNA: TGTGCCAGCAGTTTAGCGCTAGGGGGCGGTAATCAGCCCCAGCATTTT

V: TRBV12-3/TRBV12-4
size: few
D: .
J: TRBJ2-7
CDR3: CGPGPHYEQYF
DNA: TGCGGACCCGGACCCCACTACGAGCAGTACTTC

V: TRBV7-2
size: .
D: .
J: TRBJ2-5
CDR3: CASSSGGGETQCF
DNA: TGTGCCAGCAGCTCCGGAGGCGGGGAGACCCAGTGCTTC

V: TRBV24-1
size: few
D: .
J: TRBJ2-1
CDR3: CATSDDGQLRNEQFF
DNA: TGTGCCACCAGTGATGACGGACAGCTTCGCAATGAGCAGTTCTTC

V: TRBV15
size: .
D: .
J: TRBJ2-2
CDR3: CATSRRTGELFF
DNA: TGTGCCACCAGCAGACGTACCGGGGAGCTGTTTTTT

V: TRBV5-1
size: .
D: .
J: TRBJ2-7
CDR3: CASSKDGPYEQYF
DNA: TGCGCCAGCAGCAAGGACGGACCCTACGAGCAGTACTTC

V: TRBV12-3/TRBV12-4
size: .
D: .
J: TRBJ1-1
CDR3: CASSKKINTEAFF
DNA: TGTGCCAGCAGTAAAAAGATTAACACTGAAGCTTTCTTT

V: TRBV5-1
size: .
D: .
J: TRBJ1-1
CDR3: CASSLDGGNTEASF
DNA: TGCGCCAGCAGCTTGGACGGGGGAAACACTGAAGCTTCCTTT

V: TRBV12-3/TRBV12-4
size: few
D: .
J: TRBJ1-6
CDR3: CASSLKIRQYNSPLHF
DNA: TGTGCCAGCAGTTTAAAGATAAGACAGTATAATTCACCCCTCCACTTT

V: TRBV12-3/TRBV12-4
size: .
D: TRBD1
J: TRBJ1-2
CDR3: CASSPFLGTGRADGYTF
DNA: TGTGCCAGCAGTCCCTTCTTGGGGACAGGGCGGGCCGATGGCTACACCTTC

V: TRBV7-8
size: .
D: .
J: TRBJ2-5
CDR3: CASSKRGGPQETQYF
DNA: TGTGCCAGCAGCAAAAGAGGGGGGCCCCAAGAGACCCAGTACTTC

V: TRBV12-3/TRBV12-4
size: many
D: .
J: TRBJ1-1
CDR3: CASSLDTSMNTEAFF
DNA: TGTGCCAGCAGTTTAGATACATCCATGAACACTGAAGCTTTCTTT